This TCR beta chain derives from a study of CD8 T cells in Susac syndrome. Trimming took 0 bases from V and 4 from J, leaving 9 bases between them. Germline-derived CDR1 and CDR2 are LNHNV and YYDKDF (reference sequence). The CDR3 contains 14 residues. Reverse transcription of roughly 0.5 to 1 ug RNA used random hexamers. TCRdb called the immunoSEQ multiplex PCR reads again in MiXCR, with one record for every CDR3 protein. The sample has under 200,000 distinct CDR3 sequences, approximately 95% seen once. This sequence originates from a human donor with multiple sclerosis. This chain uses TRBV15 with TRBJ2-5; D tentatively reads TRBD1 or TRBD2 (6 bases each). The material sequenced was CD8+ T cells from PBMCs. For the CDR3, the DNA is TGTGCCACCAGCAGAGAAGGGGGAGGAGAGACCCAGTACTTC. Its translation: CATSREGGGETQYF.